This T cell receptor beta chain was profiled in a study of CD8+CD57+ T cells in acquired aplastic anemia. Study-wide points: Between patients and controls, 25 to 35 CD8+ CDR3 sequences were found in common.

It was genomic DNA that served as the template for profiling TCR beta VDJ and CDR3. TCRdb ran MiXCR on the reads and lists one entry per CDR3 protein. This table holds about 68,000 distinct CDR3 sequences, around half found once. Germline CDR1 reads DFQATT; CDR2 reads SNEGSKA (reference sequence). The CDR3 is made up of 14 amino acids. V lost 4 bases and J 2 bases, leaving 15 bases between the germline ends. To note about this clonotype: Its antigen is not known.

Material: sorted CD4+, CD8+, or CD8+CD57+ T cells (not recorded which) from PBMCs. The J gene is TRBJ2-7, the V gene TRBV20-1; no reliable D call. The clonotype comes from a human donor in good health, serving as a control. The CDR3 sequence: CSATQDPWPYEQYF. The CDR3 nucleotides are TGCAGTGCTACCCAGGACCCGTGGCCCTACGAGCAGTACTTC.